This T cell receptor beta chain was recorded in a study of blood T cell repertoires in COVID-19. Study context: The study drew acute and convalescent COVID-19 samples from the United States, Italy and Spain.

In the authors' workflow: Reference gene primers were amplified, and this amplification served to estimate nucleated cell counts. Clones were read by immunoSEQ multiplex PCR, and TCRdb kept only the in-frame ones, dropping some. V and J calls and clone size follow that table, whereas D and trimming were derived from the DNA. This table has under 250,000 clones, about nine tenths appearing once. The CDR3 contains 15 residues. CDR1 and CDR2 from the germline V gene are LGHNA and YNFKEQ. V was shortened by 0 bases and J by 1 base, with 8 bases between the two germline ends. The TCR originated in a man aged 35 to 55 with acute or convalescent COVID-19. The rearrangement joins TRBV4-2 to TRBJ2-3, with unresolved D. Sequencing was performed on peripheral blood. The CDR3 is CASSQEEEGTDTQYF. In DNA form, the CDR3 reads TGTGCCAGCAGCCAAGAAGAAGAGGGCACAGATACGCAGTATTTT.